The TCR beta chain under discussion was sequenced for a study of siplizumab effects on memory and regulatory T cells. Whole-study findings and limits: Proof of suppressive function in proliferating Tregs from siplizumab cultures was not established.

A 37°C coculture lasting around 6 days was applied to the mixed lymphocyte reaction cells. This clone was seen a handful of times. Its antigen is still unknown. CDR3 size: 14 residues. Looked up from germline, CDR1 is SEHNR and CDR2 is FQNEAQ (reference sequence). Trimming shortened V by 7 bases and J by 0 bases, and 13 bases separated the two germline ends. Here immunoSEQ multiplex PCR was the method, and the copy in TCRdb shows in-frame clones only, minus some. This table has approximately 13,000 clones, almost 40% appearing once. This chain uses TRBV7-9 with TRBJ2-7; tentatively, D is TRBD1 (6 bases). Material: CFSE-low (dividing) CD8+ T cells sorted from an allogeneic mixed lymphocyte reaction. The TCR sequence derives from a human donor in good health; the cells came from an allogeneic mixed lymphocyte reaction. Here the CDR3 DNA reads TGTGCCAGCACCCAGGACAGAAACTCCTACGAGCAGTACTTC. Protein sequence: CASTQDRNSYEQYF.